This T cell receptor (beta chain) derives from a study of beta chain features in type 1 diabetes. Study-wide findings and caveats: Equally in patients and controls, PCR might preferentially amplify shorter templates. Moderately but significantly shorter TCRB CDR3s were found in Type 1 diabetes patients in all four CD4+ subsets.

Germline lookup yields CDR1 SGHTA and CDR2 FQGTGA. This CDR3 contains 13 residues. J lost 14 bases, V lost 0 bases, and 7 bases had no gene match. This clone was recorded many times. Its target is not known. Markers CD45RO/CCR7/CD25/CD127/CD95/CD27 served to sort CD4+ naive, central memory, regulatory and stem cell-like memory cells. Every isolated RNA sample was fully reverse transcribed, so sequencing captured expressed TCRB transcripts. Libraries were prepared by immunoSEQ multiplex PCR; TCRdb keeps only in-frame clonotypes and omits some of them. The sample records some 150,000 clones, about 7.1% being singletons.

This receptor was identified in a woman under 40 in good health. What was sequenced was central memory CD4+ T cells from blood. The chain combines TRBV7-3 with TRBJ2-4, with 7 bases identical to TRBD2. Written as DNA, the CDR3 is TGTGCCAGCAGCTTAACGTCGTCTAGCGGAAAGTACTTC. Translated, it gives CASSLTSSSGKYF.